The rows below give T cell receptor beta chains drawn from one sample of a study of cytomegalovirus exposure and HLA in healthy donors. TCRdb's copy holds only in-frame clones and misses some; the assay was immunoSEQ multiplex PCR. In total, the table holds 130,000 or so clones. Sequenced: PBMCs. Receptors were obtained from a woman aged 18-35 years in good health and CMV-seronegative. The conserved cysteine and the conserved F or W are not part of the CDR3 here. Each record gives: J gene, CDR3 length, V gene, CDR3 protein.

J: TRBJ2-2
length: 12
V: TRBV7-8
CDR3: ASSFNSVMGELF

J: -
length: 16
V: TRBV10-2
CDR3: ASSDASGIPLLSYEQY

J: TRBJ2-7
length: 13
V: TRBV5-1
CDR3: ASSLDSFPSYEQY

J: TRBJ1-2
length: 10
V: TRBV2
CDR3: ASSPGPYGYT

J: TRBJ2-5
length: 12
V: TRBV11-3
CDR3: ASRDRRGQETQY

J: TRBJ2-7
length: 12
V: TRBV21-1
CDR3: ASSKVETAHEQY

J: TRBJ1-1
length: 13
V: TRBV18
CDR3: ASSPFPRENTEAF

J: TRBJ1-2
length: 14
V: TRBV5-4
CDR3: ASSLWGTVSAYGYT

J: TRBJ2-5
length: 13
V: TRBV5-1
CDR3: ASSGGGQGKETQY

J: TRBJ1-5
length: 12
V: TRBV6-1
CDR3: ASSVGDSNQPQH

J: TRBJ2-5
length: 15
V: TRBV5-1
CDR3: ASSYPPDGGEQETQY

J: TRBJ2-2
length: 14
V: TRBV4-1
CDR3: ASSRNAGGPTGELF

J: TRBJ1-3
length: 13
V: TRBV2
CDR3: ASRPRDRAGNTIY

J: TRBJ2-7
length: 12
V: TRBV29-1
CDR3: SVETGTSGKEQY

J: TRBJ2-3
length: 17
V: TRBV19
CDR3: ASSIALGTSGSSADTQY

J: TRBJ2-1
length: 13
V: TRBV30
CDR3: AWSVGASGRNEQF

J: TRBJ2-1
length: 15
V: TRBV19
CDR3: ASSTLWGGRAPNEQF

J: TRBJ2-6
length: 14
V: TRBV9
CDR3: ASSVASSSGANVLT

J: TRBJ2-5
length: 15
V: TRBV5-6
CDR3: ASSRATGHNLGETQY

J: TRBJ2-3
length: 14
V: TRBV30
CDR3: AWSSSFSGNTDTQY

J: TRBJ2-1
length: 12
V: TRBV6-1
CDR3: ASSAGLQVGEQF

J: TRBJ1-1
length: 14
V: TRBV19
CDR3: ASNRGQEWENTEAF

J: TRBJ2-2
length: 14
V: TRBV18
CDR3: ASSPIMAANTGELF

J: TRBJ2-3
length: 12
V: TRBV5-4
CDR3: ASSSSSYTDTQY

J: TRBJ2-1
length: 13
V: TRBV9
CDR3: ASSVSGDSYNEQF

J: TRBJ1-1
length: 12
V: TRBV5-1
CDR3: ASSWTGDSAEAF

J: TRBJ1-2
length: 14
V: TRBV19
CDR3: ASSIPGQGITYGYT

J: TRBJ2-3
length: 13
V: TRBV6-4
CDR3: ASSLLAGRSDTQY

J: TRBJ2-3
length: 13
V: TRBV7-3
CDR3: ASSWTSGGADTQY

J: TRBJ2-7
length: 14
V: TRBV4-1
CDR3: ASSQGLAGAIYEQY

J: TRBJ2-6
length: 13
V: TRBV7-9
CDR3: ASSFTGVGANVLT